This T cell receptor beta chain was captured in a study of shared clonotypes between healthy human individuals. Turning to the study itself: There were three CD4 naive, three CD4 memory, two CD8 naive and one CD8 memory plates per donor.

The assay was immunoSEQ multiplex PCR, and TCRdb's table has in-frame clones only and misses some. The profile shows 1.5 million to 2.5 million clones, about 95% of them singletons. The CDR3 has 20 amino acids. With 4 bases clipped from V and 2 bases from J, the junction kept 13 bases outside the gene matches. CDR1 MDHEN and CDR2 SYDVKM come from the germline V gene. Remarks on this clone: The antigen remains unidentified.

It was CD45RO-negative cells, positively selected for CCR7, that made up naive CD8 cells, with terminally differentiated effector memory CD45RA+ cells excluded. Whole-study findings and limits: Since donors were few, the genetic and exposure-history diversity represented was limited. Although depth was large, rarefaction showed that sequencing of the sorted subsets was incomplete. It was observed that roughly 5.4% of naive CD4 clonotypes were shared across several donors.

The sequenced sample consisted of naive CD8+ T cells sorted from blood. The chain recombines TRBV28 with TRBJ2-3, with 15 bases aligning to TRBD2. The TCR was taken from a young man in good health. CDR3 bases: TGTGCCAGCAGTTGGGAGAGAACAGGACTAGCGGGGGGGACCACAGATACGCAGTATTTT. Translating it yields CASSWERTGLAGGTTDTQYF. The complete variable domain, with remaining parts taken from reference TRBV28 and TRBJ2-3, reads DVKVTQSSRYLVKRTGEKVFLECVQDMDHENMFWYRQDPGLGLRLIYFSYDVKMKEKGDIPEGYSVSREKKERFSLILESASTNQTSMYLCASSWERTGLAGGTTDTQYFGPGTRLTVL.